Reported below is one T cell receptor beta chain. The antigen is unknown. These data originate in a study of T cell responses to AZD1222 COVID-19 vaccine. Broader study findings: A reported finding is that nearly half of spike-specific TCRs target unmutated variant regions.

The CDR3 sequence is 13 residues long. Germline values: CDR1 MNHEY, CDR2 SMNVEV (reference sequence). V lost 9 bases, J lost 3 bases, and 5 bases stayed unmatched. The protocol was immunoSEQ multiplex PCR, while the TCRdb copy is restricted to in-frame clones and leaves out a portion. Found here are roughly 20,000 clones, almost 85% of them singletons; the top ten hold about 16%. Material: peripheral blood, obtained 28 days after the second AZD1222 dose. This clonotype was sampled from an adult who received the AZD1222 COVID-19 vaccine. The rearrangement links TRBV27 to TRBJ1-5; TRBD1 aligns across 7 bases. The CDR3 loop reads CASKTGYNQPQHF. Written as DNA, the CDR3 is TGTGCCAGTAAGACAGGGTACAATCAGCCCCAGCATTTT.